The 5 T cell receptor beta chains presented below share a single source sample, sequenced in a study of T cell responses to AZD1222 COVID-19 vaccine. Profiled with immunoSEQ multiplex PCR; TCRdb holds only in-frame clones, not every one. Among about 120,000 clones listed, approximately 86% were seen once. The sequences come from peripheral blood, collected 28 days after the second AZD1222 dose. The receptors were sampled from an adult who received the AZD1222 COVID-19 vaccine.

The chain has TRBV6-5 and TRBJ1-4, with D unclear. This CDR3 has 13 residues. Trimming cost V 6 bases and J 8 bases, with 13 bases left between them. Germline V gene data show CDR1 as MNHEY and CDR2 as SVGAGI. CDR3 DNA sequence: TGTGCCAGCAGGATTATACGTAACGAAAAACTGTTTTTT. Translation: CASRIIRNEKLFF.

This clone was detected a few times. The gene calls are TRBV19 and TRBJ2-3; D remains unclear. Germline values: CDR1 LNHDA, CDR2 SQIVND (reference sequence). This CDR3 has 13 amino acids. Between the trimmed V and J ends, which lost 10 bases and 1 base, there was a span of 12 bases. The CDR3 sequence: CATKTLGTDTQYF. DNA for the CDR3: TGTGCCACCAAGACATTAGGCACAGATACGCAGTATTTT.

This clone has a single count. The V and J genes are TRBV29-1 and TRBJ1-3, with D uncertain. The ends were cut back, 4 bases at V and 0 bases at J, with 7 bases in the middle. This CDR3 is 13 amino acids long. The germline V gene has CDR1 SQVTM and CDR2 ANQGSEA. The CDR3 nucleotides read TGCAGCGTTGCCCACAGCTCTGGAAACACCATATATTTT. Amino acid sequence: CSVAHSSGNTIYF.

This chain connects TRBV10-3 to TRBJ2-7; D is unresolved. Trimming took 4 bases from V and 0 from J, leaving 16 bases between them. This CDR3 is 16 amino acids long. Germline V gene lookup returns CDR1 ENHRY and CDR2 SYGVKD. CDR3 protein: CAISGNVGRSSYEQYF. DNA for the CDR3: TGTGCCATCAGTGGGAATGTCGGACGGTCCTCCTACGAGCAGTACTTC.

The chain links TRBV2 to TRBJ2-1; 7 bases fit TRBD2. Trimming at V came to 0 bases and at J to 9 bases, leaving 11 bases not matched to a gene. This CDR3 contains 16 residues. Germline V gene data show CDR1 as SNHLY and CDR2 as FYNNEI. This CDR3 reads CASSEAGTILRGEQFF. DNA of the CDR3: TGTGCCAGCAGTGAAGCTGGGACTATCCTTAGGGGTGAGCAGTTCTTC. Full variable domain (rest looked up from reference TRBV2 and TRBJ2-1): EPEVTQTPSHQVTQMGQEVILRCVPISNHLYFYWYRQILGQKVEFLVSFYNNEISEKSEIFDDQFSVERPDGSNFTLKIRSTKLEDSAMYFCASSEAGTILRGEQFFGPGTRLTVL.